One sample yielded the 15 T cell receptor beta chains listed below, sequenced in a study of T cell responses to AZD1222 COVID-19 vaccine (dated by TCRdb to 2020 to 2023). Reading the label with the study, this specimen's time point is: baseline before first vaccination. Library preparation employed the immunoSEQ multiplex PCR assay. This immuneACCESS table, as held by TCRdb, lists in-frame sequences with V and J called but not all clones. Of the missing ones, under half trace to an unresolved V gene in checked studies; the others have no known cause. This sample has about 87,000 clones in its table, and approximately 88% of those were observed once. Jointly, the top ten make up 2.8% of the sample. The starting material was peripheral blood, obtained on day 0 of AZD1222 vaccination. The receptors here all came from an adult in good health.

The chain joins TRBV20-1 to TRBJ2-5; TRBD1 matches at 7 bases. V shed 3 bases, J shed 3 bases, and the junction held 4 bases outside the gene matches. The germline CDR1 and CDR2 sequences are DFQATT and SNEGSKA (reference sequence). The CDR3 length is 13 residues. CDR3 sequence (DNA): TGCAGTGCTAGTTTCGGGACAGAAGAGACCCAGTACTTC. It codes for CSASFGTEETQYF.

The rearrangement uses TRBV7-2 and TRBJ2-4, with D tentatively TRBD1 (6 bases). Germline values: CDR1 SGHTA, CDR2 FQGNSA. Between the trimmed V and J ends, which lost 0 bases and 0 bases, there was a span of 18 bases. This CDR3 spans 19 amino acids. The CDR3 here is CASSLAEPNRVLAKNIQYF. The CDR3 nucleotides are TGTGCCAGCAGCTTAGCGGAACCTAACAGGGTGCTAGCCAAAAACATTCAGTACTTC.

V usage is TRBV4-1 and J usage is TRBJ2-1, with 7 positions matching TRBD1. Germline-derived CDR1 and CDR2 are MGHRA and YSYEKL. This CDR3 has 15 amino acids. Germline trimming cut 5 bases from V and 4 bases from J; bases unmatched to any gene: 8. The CDR3 protein is CASSGRDRPYNEQFF. The CDR3, as DNA: TGCGCCAGCAGCGGACGGGACAGACCGTACAATGAGCAGTTCTTC.

The J gene is TRBJ1-4, the V gene TRBV5-4; D perhaps matches TRBD1 (6 bases). Germline-derived CDR1 and CDR2 are SGHNT and YYREEE (reference sequence). The germline V and J ends were trimmed by 3 bases and 0 bases, with 24 bases remaining between them. This CDR3 contains 20 residues. The CDR3 sequence: CASSSVSLDSSGSTNEKLFF. In nucleotides, the CDR3 is TGTGCCAGCAGCTCAGTTTCCTTGGACAGCTCGGGGTCAACTAATGAAAAACTGTTTTTT.

The CDR3 spells CASSYWQDWGTQYF. The CDR3 DNA reads TGTGCCAGCAGTTACTGGCAGGACTGGGGGACCCAGTACTTC. The genes are TRBV6-2 or TRBV6-3 and TRBJ2-5, with a tentative D call TRBD2 (5 bases). The CDR3 loop spans 14 amino acids. CDR1 is MNHEY, CDR2 SVGEGT, per germline. V was trimmed by 1 base and J by 7 bases, leaving 13 bases between them.

The V and J genes are TRBV28 and TRBJ1-3; TRBD1 is a possible D gene (6 bases). The V end lost 6 bases, the J end lost 8 bases, and 20 bases lay between the germline ends. The CDR3 is made up of 15 amino acids. Germline V gene lookup returns CDR1 MDHEN and CDR2 SYDVKM. CDR3 bases: TGTGCCAGCAGCTCCGGACAGATTCCCAGAGACACCATATATTTT. Translation: CASSSGQIPRDTIYF.

As to this clone: Germline and junction disagree at one end, which may indicate a read error. The genes are TRBV28 and TRBJ2-7; 7 bases line up with TRBD1. Germline assignment: CDR1 MDHEN and CDR2 SYDVKM. This CDR3 is built from 12 residues. CDR3 region: CPPRQGPREQYF. The CDR3 bases are TGCCCCCCTCGACAGGGCCCGAGGGAGCAGTACTTC.

The V and J genes are TRBV28 and TRBJ2-3; 9 nucleotides agree with TRBD2. The trim removed 3 bases at V and 3 bases at J, leaving 7 bases unmatched. The CDR3 covers 16 residues. CDR1 MDHEN and CDR2 SYDVKM come from the germline V gene. The chain's CDR3 is CASSFGGRALTDTQYF. In DNA, the CDR3 is TGTGCCAGCAGTTTTGGCGGGAGGGCCTTGACAGATACGCAGTATTTT.

V is TRBV2 and J is TRBJ2-1; D gene uncertain. V lost 6 bases to trimming and J lost 8 bases, with 8 bases between them. The germline V gene has CDR1 SNHLY and CDR2 FYNNEI. CDR3 length: 11 amino acids. CDR3 sequence: CASRRYDEQFF. The CDR3 DNA reads TGTGCCAGCAGGAGGTACGATGAGCAGTTCTTC. Together with reference TRBV2 and TRBJ2-1, the CDR3 gives the full variable domain: EPEVTQTPSHQVTQMGQEVILRCVPISNHLYFYWYRQILGQKVEFLVSFYNNEISEKSEIFDDQFSVERPDGSNFTLKIRSTKLEDSAMYFCASRRYDEQFFGPGTRLTVL.

The rearrangement uses TRBV13 and TRBJ2-1; TRBD2 matches at 11 bases. The junction had 6 bases not matched to a gene; V was cut back by 5 bases and J by 0 bases. The germline CDR1 and CDR2 sequences are PRHDT and FYEKMQ (reference sequence). The CDR3 sequence is 17 residues long. CDR3 coding DNA: TGTGCCAGCAGCATCCGACTAGCGGGAATCTCCTACAATGAGCAGTTCTTC. Its translation is CASSIRLAGISYNEQFF.

The chain has TRBV28 and TRBJ1-2; TRBD1 might be the D (6 bases). Deletions cut 10 bases from V and 4 bases from J, with 10 bases between. The germline CDR1 and CDR2 sequences are MDHEN and SYDVKM. This CDR3 is built from 11 residues. CDR3 nucleotides: TGTGCCATCCAGGGGCTCTATGGCTACACCTTC. Amino acid sequence: CAIQGLYGYTF.

The J gene is TRBJ1-5, the V gene TRBV7-9; D is possibly TRBD1 (5 bases). Germline V gene sequence: CDR1 SEHNR, CDR2 FQNEAQ (reference sequence). The V end was cut by 2 bases, the J end by 3 bases, with 14 bases between. The length of the CDR3 is 16 residues. The CDR3 is CASSLISGQDNQPQHF. The CDR3 DNA sequence: TGTGCCAGCAGCTTAATCTCCGGACAAGACAATCAGCCCCAGCATTTT.

The V call is TRBV30, the J call TRBJ1-4; D is unresolved. The length of the CDR3 is 15 residues. V dropped 5 bases and J dropped 6 bases, with 19 bases sitting between them. Germline assignment: CDR1 GTSNPN and CDR2 SVGIG (reference sequence). CDR3 bases: TGTGCCTGGGGGTCCCTTGGAGGTCGCTATGAAAAACTGTTTTTT. Its protein is CAWGSLGGRYEKLFF. Combining the CDR3 with reference TRBV30 and TRBJ1-4 gives the whole variable domain SQTIHQWPATLVQPVGSPLSLECTVEGTSNPNLYWYRQAAGRGLQLLFYSVGIGQISSEVPQNLSASRPQDRQFILSSKKLLLSDSGFYLCAWGSLGGRYEKLFFGSGTQLSVL.

The rearrangement uses TRBV28 and TRBJ1-2; 7 nucleotides agree with TRBD1. The germline V gene encodes CDR1 MDHEN and CDR2 SYDVKM. Unmatched junction bases numbered 11, after V lost 4 bases and J lost 3 bases. CDR3 length: 16 amino acids. The CDR3, as DNA: TGTGCCAGCAGTTCCCGCGAAGGGGGCCTTTACTATGGCTACACCTTC. This encodes CASSSREGGLYYGYTF.

The CDR3 nucleotides are TGTGCCAGCAGCCAAGTCCAGGGTGTTCAGCCCCAGCATTTT. Translating it yields CASSQVQGVQPQHF. The chain joins TRBV3-1 (or the pseudogene TRBV3-2) to TRBJ1-5; a weak D match, TRBD1 (5 bases). V was trimmed by 1 base and J by 6 bases, leaving 10 bases between them. Germline CDR1 and CDR2: LGHDT and YNNKEL (reference sequence). This CDR3 spans 14 amino acids.